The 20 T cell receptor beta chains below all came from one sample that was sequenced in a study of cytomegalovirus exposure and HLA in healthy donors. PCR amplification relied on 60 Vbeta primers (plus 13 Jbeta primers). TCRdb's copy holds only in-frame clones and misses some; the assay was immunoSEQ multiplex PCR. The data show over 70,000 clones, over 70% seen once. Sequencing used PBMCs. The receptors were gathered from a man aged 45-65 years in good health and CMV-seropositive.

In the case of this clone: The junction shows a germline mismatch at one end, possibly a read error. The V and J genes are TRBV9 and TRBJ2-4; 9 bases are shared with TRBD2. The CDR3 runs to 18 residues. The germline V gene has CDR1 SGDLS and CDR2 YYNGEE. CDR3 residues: CASSVGGSGSRSKNSQYF. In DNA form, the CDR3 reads TGTGCCAGCAGCGTAGGGGGTAGCGGGAGTCGGAGCAAAAACAGTCAGTACTTC.

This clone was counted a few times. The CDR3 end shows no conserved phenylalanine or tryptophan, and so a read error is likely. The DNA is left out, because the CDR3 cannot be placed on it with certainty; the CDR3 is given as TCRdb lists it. CDR3: CASSLDTSGPVYI. This chain joins TRBV11-2 and TRBJ2-7; the D call in the table, TRBD2, was not verified against the DNA. The length of the CDR3 is 13 amino acids, counting both ends. Germline CDR1 is SGHAT and CDR2 is FQNNGV.

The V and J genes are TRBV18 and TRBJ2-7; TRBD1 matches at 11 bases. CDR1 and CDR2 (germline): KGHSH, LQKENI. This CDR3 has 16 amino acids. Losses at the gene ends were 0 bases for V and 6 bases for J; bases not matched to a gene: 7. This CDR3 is CASSPPARTGGSEQYF. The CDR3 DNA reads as TGTGCCAGCTCACCACCGGCACGGACAGGGGGCTCCGAGCAGTACTTC.

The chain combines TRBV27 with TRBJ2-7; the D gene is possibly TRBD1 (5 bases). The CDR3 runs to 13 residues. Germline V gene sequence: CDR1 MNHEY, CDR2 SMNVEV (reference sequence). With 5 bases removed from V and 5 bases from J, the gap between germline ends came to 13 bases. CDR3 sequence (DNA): TGTGCCAGCAGTCCTCAGGGATCAGACGAGCAGTACTTC. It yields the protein CASSPQGSDEQYF.

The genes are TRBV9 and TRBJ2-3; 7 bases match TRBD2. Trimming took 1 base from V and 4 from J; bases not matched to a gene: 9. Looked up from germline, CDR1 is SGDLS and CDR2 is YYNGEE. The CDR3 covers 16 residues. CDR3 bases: TGTGCCAGCAGCGTAAGCGAGGGTAGCGGGCCAGATACGCAGTATTTT. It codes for CASSVSEGSGPDTQYF. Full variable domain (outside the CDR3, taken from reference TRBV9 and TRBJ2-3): DSGVTQTPKHLITATGQRVTLRCSPRSGDLSVYWYQQSLDQGLQFLIQYYNGEERAKGNILERFSAQQFPDLHSELNLSSLELGDSALYFCASSVSEGSGPDTQYFGPGTRLTVL.

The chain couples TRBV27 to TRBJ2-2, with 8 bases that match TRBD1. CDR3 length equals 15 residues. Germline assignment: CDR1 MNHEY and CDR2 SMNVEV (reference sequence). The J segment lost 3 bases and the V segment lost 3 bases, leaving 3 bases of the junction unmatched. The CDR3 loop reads CASSLAGQDTGELFF. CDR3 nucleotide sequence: TGTGCCAGCAGTTTGGCGGGACAGGACACCGGGGAGCTGTTTTTT.

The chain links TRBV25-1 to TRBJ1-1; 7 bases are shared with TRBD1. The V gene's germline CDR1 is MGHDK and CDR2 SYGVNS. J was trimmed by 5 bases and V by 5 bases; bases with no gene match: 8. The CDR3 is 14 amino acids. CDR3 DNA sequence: TGTGCCAGCAGTCCTGACAGGGTGGGTACTGAAGCTTTCTTT. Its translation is CASSPDRVGTEAFF.

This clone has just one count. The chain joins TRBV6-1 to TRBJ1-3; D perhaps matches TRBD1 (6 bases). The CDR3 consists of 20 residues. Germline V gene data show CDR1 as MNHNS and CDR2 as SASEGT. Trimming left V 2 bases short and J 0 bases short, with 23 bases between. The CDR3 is CASSEWGPAALSISGNTIYF. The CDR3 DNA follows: TGTGCCAGCAGTGAATGGGGGCCGGCAGCTCTTAGTATCTCTGGAAACACCATATATTTT.

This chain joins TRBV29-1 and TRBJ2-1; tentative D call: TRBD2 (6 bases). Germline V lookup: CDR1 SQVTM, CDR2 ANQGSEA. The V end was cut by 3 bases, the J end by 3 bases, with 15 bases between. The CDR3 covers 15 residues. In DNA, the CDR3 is TGCAGCGTTGAGGGATCGGGACTCTACTACAATGAGCAGTTCTTC. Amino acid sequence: CSVEGSGLYYNEQFF.

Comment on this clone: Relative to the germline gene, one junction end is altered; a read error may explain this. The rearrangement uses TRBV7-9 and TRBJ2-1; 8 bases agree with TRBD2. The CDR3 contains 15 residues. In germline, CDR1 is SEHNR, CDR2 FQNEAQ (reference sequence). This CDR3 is CSSSPRSGRSSEQFF. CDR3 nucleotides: TGTTCCAGCAGCCCCAGAAGCGGGAGATCAAGTGAGCAGTTCTTC.

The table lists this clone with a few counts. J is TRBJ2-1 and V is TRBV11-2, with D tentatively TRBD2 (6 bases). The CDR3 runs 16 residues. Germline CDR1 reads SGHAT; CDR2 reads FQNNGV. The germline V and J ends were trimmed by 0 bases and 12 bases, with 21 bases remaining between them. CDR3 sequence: CASSLDVAGLYGGQFF. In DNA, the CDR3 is TGTGCCAGCAGCTTAGATGTTGCGGGGCTGTACGGTGGGCAGTTCTTC.

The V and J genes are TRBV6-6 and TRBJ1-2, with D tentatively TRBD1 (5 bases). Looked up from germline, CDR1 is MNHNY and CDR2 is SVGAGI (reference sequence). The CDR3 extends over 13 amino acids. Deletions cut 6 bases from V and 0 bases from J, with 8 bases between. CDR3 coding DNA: TGTGCCAGCAGCAGGGATCCTAACTATGGCTACACCTTC. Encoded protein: CASSRDPNYGYTF.

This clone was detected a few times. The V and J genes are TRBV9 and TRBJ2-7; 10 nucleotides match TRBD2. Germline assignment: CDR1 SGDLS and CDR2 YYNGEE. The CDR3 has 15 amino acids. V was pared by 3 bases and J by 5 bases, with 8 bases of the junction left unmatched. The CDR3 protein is CASSGLAGGRHEQYF. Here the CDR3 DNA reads TGTGCCAGCAGCGGATTAGCGGGAGGCAGACACGAGCAGTACTTC.

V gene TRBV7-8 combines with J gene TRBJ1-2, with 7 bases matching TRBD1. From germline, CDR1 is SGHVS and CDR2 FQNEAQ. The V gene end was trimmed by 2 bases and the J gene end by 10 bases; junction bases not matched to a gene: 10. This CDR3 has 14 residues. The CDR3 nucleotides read TGTGCCAGCAGCTTAAATTTGGGCAGGGGGATCTACACCTTC. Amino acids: CASSLNLGRGIYTF.

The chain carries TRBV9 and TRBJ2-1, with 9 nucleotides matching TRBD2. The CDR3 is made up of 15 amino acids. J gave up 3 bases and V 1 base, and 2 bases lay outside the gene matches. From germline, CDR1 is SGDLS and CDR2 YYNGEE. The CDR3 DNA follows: TGTGCCAGCAGCGTACCTAGCGGGGACTACAATGAGCAGTTCTTC. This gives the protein CASSVPSGDYNEQFF. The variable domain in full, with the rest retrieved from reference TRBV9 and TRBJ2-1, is DSGVTQTPKHLITATGQRVTLRCSPRSGDLSVYWYQQSLDQGLQFLIQYYNGEERAKGNILERFSAQQFPDLHSELNLSSLELGDSALYFCASSVPSGDYNEQFFGPGTRLTVL.

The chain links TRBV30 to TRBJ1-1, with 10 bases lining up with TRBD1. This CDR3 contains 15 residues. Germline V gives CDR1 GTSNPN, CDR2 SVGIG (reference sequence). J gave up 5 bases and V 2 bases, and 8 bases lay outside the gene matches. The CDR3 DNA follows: TGTGCCTGGAGTAGGGGACAGGGGATTTTAACTGAAGCTTTCTTT. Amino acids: CAWSRGQGILTEAFF.

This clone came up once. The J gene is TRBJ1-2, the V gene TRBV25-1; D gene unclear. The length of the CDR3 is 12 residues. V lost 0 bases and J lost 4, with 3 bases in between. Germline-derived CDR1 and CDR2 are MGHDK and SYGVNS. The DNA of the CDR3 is TGTGCCAGCAGTGAATACAGCTATGGCTACACCTTC. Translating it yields CASSEYSYGYTF.

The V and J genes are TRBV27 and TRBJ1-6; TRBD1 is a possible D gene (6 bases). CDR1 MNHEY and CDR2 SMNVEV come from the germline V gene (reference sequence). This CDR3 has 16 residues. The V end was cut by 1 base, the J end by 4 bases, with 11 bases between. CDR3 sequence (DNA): TGTGCCAGCAGTTTATTCGGAGGACAGTATAATTCACCCCTCCACTTT. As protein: CASSLFGGQYNSPLHF.

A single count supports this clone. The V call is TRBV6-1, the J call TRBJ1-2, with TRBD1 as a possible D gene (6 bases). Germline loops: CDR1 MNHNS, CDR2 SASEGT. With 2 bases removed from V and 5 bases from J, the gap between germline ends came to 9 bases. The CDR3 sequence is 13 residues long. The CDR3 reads CASSESGTYGYTF. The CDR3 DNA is TGTGCCAGCAGTGAATCGGGGACATATGGCTACACCTTC.

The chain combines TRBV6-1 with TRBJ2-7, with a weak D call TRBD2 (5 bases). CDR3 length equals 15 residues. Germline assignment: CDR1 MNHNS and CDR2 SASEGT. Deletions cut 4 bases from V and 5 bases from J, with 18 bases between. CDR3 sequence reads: CASSAGLSVRDEQYF. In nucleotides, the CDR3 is TGTGCCAGCAGTGCAGGACTCTCGGTGCGGGACGAGCAGTACTTC.